One sample yielded the 5 T cell receptor beta chains listed below, sequenced in a study of radiation and T cells in renal cell carcinoma. The repertoire was sequenced with immunoSEQ multiplex PCR; TCRdb's copy has only in-frame clones and lacks some. The sample contains about 170,000 clones, around 89% of which appear only once. Time point indicated: blood 4 weeks post-SBRT, at nephrectomy. Treatment denoted: 15 Gy SBRT to primary tumor, nephrectomy 4 weeks later. Sequenced here: blood, sampled from a patient whose treatment included radiotherapy and nephrectomy. All receptors derive from a woman in her forties or fifties with renal cell carcinoma.

This clone was counted between two and nine times. CDR3 loop: CASSQEEGSPLHF. CDR3 nucleotides: TGCGCCAGCAGCCAAGAAGAGGGATCACCCCTCCACTTT. This rearrangement joins TRBV4-1 to TRBJ1-6; no firm D call. Germline assignment: CDR1 MGHRA and CDR2 YSYEKL. Deletions cut 0 bases from V and 10 bases from J, with 7 bases between. This CDR3 is 13 amino acids long.

This clone was detected once. The J gene is TRBJ2-3, the V gene TRBV5-4, with 9 bases aligning to TRBD2. The CDR3 has 16 amino acids. Per germline, CDR1 SGHNT and CDR2 YYREEE (reference sequence). With V trimmed by 5 bases and J by 5 bases, 12 bases remained unmatched. This CDR3 is CASREELAGEGDTQYF. In DNA, the CDR3 is TGTGCCAGCAGAGAGGAACTAGCGGGCGAGGGAGATACGCAGTATTTT.

The J gene is TRBJ2-1, the V gene TRBV13; tentatively, D is TRBD1 or TRBD2 (6 bases each). In germline, CDR1 is PRHDT, CDR2 FYEKMQ (reference sequence). The CDR3 is made up of 12 amino acids. V lost 5 bases and J lost 7, with 9 bases in between. The CDR3 is CASSRGPNEQFF. The CDR3 coding sequence is TGTGCCAGCAGCCGGGGGCCAAATGAGCAGTTCTTC.

CDR3 bases: TGCGCCAGCAGTGAGCCCAGGAGGAACACCGGGGAGCTGTTTTTT. It yields the protein CASSEPRRNTGELFF. The genes are TRBV10-1 and TRBJ2-2; D ambiguous. CDR3 length equals 15 residues. V was trimmed by 2 bases and J by 1 base, leaving 8 bases between them. The germline gives CDR1 WNHNN, CDR2 SYGVQD (reference sequence).

This chain uses TRBV7-9 with TRBJ2-7, with 7 bases fitting TRBD1. Per germline, CDR1 SEHNR and CDR2 FQNEAQ (reference sequence). The CDR3 has 14 residues. The junction had 8 bases not matched to a gene; V was cut back by 4 bases and J by 5 bases. The DNA for the CDR3 is TGTGCCAGCAGCTCCGAAGACAGGGCGAACGAGCAGTACTTC. As protein: CASSSEDRANEQYF. Complete variable domain (other parts from reference TRBV7-9 and TRBJ2-7): DTGVSQNPRHKITKRGQNVTFRCDPISEHNRLYWYRQTLGQGPEFLTYFQNEAQLEKSRLLSDRFSAERPKGSFSTLEIQRTEQGDSAMYLCASSSEDRANEQYFGPGTRLTVT.